This TCR beta chain was retrieved from a study of CD8+ T cells in alopecia areata. Study-wide background: Tofacitinib ran for 6 to 18 months before 6 months off drug. Study-wide results and limits: TCR sharing was clearer in mice than between patients, perhaps partly owing to patient HLA diversity. For lesional scalp, especially alopecia totalis/universalis, clonality was higher than in normal scalp.

Extraction and reverse transcription of RNA yielded cDNA as the sequencing template. The repertoire was sequenced with immunoSEQ multiplex PCR; TCRdb's copy has only in-frame clones and lacks some. The sample lists tens of thousands of clones; more than 45% were seen once. The sample holds a few counts of this clone. Its cognate antigen is unknown. Documented treatment: oral pan-JAK inhibitor, 5-10 mg twice daily. This CDR3 is 13 amino acids long. Germline lookup yields CDR1 MGHRA and CDR2 YSYEKL. V gave up 1 base and J gave up 3 bases; unmatched junction bases: 0. The clonotype comes from a human donor with alopecia areata. The sequencing here drew on CD8+ T cells sorted from blood, taken around week 37, from a patient treated with tofacitinib. The V gene is TRBV4-1, the J gene TRBJ2-7, with TRBD1 identical over 7 bases. The CDR3 coding sequence is TGCGCCAGCAGCCAAGGGGACAGCTACGAGCAGTACTTC. Residues: CASSQGDSYEQYF.